This is a list of T cell receptor beta chains from one sample in a study of identifying expanded T cells in peripheral blood. This table comes from immunoSEQ multiplex PCR, and its TCRdb copy is limited to in-frame clones, with some not included. The sample includes approximately 100,000 clones, 80% to 90% of them seen just once. Material for sequencing was blood. Receptor source: a person aged 18 to 69 in good health. Each CDR3 is given with its conserved first and last residue. A D gene is named only where the DNA matches it firmly. For some rows the clone size is stated as once, few or many, or as a class when expanded; others skip it.

cdr3_nt | cdr3_aa | cdr3_length | v_call | d_call | clone_size | j_call
TGTGCCAGCAGCCCACCACAGGGACCAGGAGCTGAAGCTTTCTTT | CASSPPQGPGAEAFF | 15 | TRBV7-9 | NA | NA | TRBJ1-1
TGCGCCAGCAGCCAAGGTGGGGGACTAGGGAGAAAGGTTGAAGCTTTCTTT | CASSQGGGLGRKVEAFF | 17 | TRBV4-3 | NA | NA | TRBJ1-1
TGTGCCAGTAGTGAGGTCCTGGGCCAAACCTACGAGCAGTACTTC | CASSEVLGQTYEQYF | 15 | TRBV19 | NA | NA | TRBJ2-7
TGTGCCAGCAGCCGGACAGGGGTGGAAACTGAAGCTTTCTTT | CASSRTGVETEAFF | 14 | TRBV6-5 | TRBD1 | NA | TRBJ1-1
TGTGCCAGCTCACAGGCACAGGGGGGGGGTGAAGCTTTCTTT | CASSQAQGGGEAFF | 14 | TRBV18 | TRBD1 | NA | TRBJ1-1
TGTGCCAGCAGCTTAGCAACCGGACAGGGGGTTCAGCCCCAGCATTTT | CASSLATGQGVQPQHF | 16 | TRBV7-2 | TRBD1 | few | TRBJ1-5
TGTGCCAGCAGTTCTCAACCTAACTATGGCTACACCTTC | CASSSQPNYGYTF | 13 | TRBV6-5 | NA | NA | TRBJ1-2
TGTGCCAGCAGCTCGACAGATAATAATTCACCCCTCCACTTT | CASSSTDNNSPLHF | 14 | TRBV11-2 | NA | few | TRBJ1-6
TGTGCCAGCAGCTTGGGGACAGGTACCGGGGAGCTGTTTTTT | CASSLGTGTGELFF | 14 | TRBV5-6 | TRBD1 | NA | TRBJ2-2
TGTGCCATCTCGGCTCCCACTACCGGGGGGGATACGCAGTATTTT | CAISAPTTGGDTQYF | 15 | TRBV10-3 | TRBD2 | NA | TRBJ2-3
TGTGCCAGCAGCTTAAGAGGTCAACAAGGACAGGGAACCACCGGGGAGCTGTTTTTT | CASSLRGQQGQGTTGELFF | 19 | TRBV7-2 | TRBD1 | NA | TRBJ2-2
TGTGCCAGCAGTTACGATGCAACTAATGAAAAACTGTTTTTT | CASSYDATNEKLFF | 14 | TRBV6-5 | NA | once | TRBJ1-4
TGTGCCAGCAGCCATACCGGGAACACTGAAGCTTTCTTT | CASSHTGNTEAFF | 13 | TRBV11-2 | NA | once | TRBJ1-1
TGTGCCAGCAGTGAAATGGGTACCTACGAGCAGTACTTC | CASSEMGTYEQYF | 13 | TRBV6-1 | NA | NA | TRBJ2-7
TGTGCCAGCAGTTTATCAGGGGTCGTCACCGGGGAGCTGTTTTTT | CASSLSGVVTGELFF | 15 | TRBV27 | NA | NA | TRBJ2-2
TGTGCCAGTAGTTCACAACTAGCGACTGAGCAGTTCTTC | CASSSQLATEQFF | 13 | TRBV19 | TRBD2 | NA | TRBJ2-1
TGTGCCAGCAGTTTAAGGCAGTTAAGTGGTGGCTACACCTTC | CASSLRQLSGGYTF | 14 | TRBV27 | NA | NA | TRBJ1-2
TGCGCCAGCAGGGATGGAAATGGGGGAAACATTCAGTACTTC | CASRDGNGGNIQYF | 14 | TRBV5-1 | NA | NA | TRBJ2-4
TGTGCCAGCAGAAGGACAGGTGCTGACTATGGCTACACCTTC | CASRRTGADYGYTF | 14 | TRBV2 | TRBD1 | NA | TRBJ1-2
TGTGCCAGCAGTCTCCGGGACGGGACCAATCAGCCCCAGCATTTT | CASSLRDGTNQPQHF | 15 | TRBV6-1 | NA | NA | TRBJ1-5
TGTGCCAGCAGCTTGTATGTAGGGGCGGCCGGAAACACCATATATTTT | CASSLYVGAAGNTIYF | 16 | TRBV5-4 | NA | few | TRBJ1-3
TGTGCCAGCAGTGGGATAGGGCGACGGGGGGCTTTCTTT | CASSGIGRRGAFF | 13 | TRBV2 | NA | NA | TRBJ1-1
TGTGCCAGCAGCATGGGACAGAATTCACCCCTCCACTTT | CASSMGQNSPLHF | 13 | TRBV13 | TRBD1 | NA | TRBJ1-6
TGTGCCAGCAGCTTCCGACCAGACTCTTATAATTCACCCCTCCACTTT | CASSFRPDSYNSPLHF | 16 | TRBV5-4 | NA | NA | TRBJ1-6
TGTGCCAGCAGCCCAGCCACTAGCGGGGGTTTCTACGAGCAGTACTTC | CASSPATSGGFYEQYF | 16 | TRBV5-6 | TRBD2 | once | TRBJ2-7
TGTGCCAGCAGCTCCCAGACAGGGGGCATTAGCGATGAAGCTTTCTTT | CASSSQTGGISDEAFF | 16 | TRBV5-4 | TRBD1 | NA | TRBJ1-1